The clone carrying this T cell receptor (beta chain) was observed a handful of times. Its antigen is still unknown. This entry belongs to a study of CD8 T cells in ankylosing spondylitis. The germline gives CDR1 SNHLY, CDR2 FYNNEI. V shed 6 bases and J 7 bases; nucleotides not matched to a gene: 15. This CDR3 is 16 amino acids long. Study findings and constraints: A TCR beta motif of about eight highly homologous variants seemed to mark ankylosing spondylitis blood.

TCRdb re-called the 5' RACE reads through MiXCR, storing one row per CDR3 protein. This table holds hundreds of thousands of distinct CDR3 sequences, roughly 13% found once. The gene calls are TRBV2 and TRBJ2-1; 7 nucleotides agree with TRBD1. Sequenced: blood, either unsorted or a sorted T cell fraction (not recorded which). The receptor was derived from a male donor with ankylosing spondylitis. CDR3 in DNA: TGTGCCAGCAGGGGAATCGACAGAGGCAGGGGGAATGAGCAGTTCTTC. Its translation is CASRGIDRGRGNEQFF.